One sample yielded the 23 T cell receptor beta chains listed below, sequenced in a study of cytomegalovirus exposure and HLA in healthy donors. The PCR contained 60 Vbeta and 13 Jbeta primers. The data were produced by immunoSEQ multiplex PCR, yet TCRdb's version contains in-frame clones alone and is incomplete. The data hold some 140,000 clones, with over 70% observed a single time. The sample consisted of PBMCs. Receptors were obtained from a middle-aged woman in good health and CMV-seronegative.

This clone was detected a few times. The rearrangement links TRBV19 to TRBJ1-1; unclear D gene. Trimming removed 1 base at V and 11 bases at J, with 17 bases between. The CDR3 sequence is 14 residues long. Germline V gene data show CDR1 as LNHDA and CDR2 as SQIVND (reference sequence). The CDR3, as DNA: TGTGCCAGTAGTATAGGAGGGATCGGTATCAGGGCTTTCTTT. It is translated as CASSIGGIGIRAFF.

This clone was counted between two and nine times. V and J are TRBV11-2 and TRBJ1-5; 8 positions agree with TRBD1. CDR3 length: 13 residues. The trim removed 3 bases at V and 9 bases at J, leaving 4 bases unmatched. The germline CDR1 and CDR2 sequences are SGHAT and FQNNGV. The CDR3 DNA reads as TGTGCCAGCAGCTTCGGACAGGGAGGGCCCCAGCATTTT. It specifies CASSFGQGGPQHF.

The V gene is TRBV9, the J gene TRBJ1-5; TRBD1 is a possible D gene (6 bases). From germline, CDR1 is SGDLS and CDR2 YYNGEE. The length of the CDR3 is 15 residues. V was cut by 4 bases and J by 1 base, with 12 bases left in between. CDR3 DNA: TGTGCCAGCAGCCCCGAGGGGGACAGCAATCAGCCCCAGCATTTT. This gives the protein CASSPEGDSNQPQHF.

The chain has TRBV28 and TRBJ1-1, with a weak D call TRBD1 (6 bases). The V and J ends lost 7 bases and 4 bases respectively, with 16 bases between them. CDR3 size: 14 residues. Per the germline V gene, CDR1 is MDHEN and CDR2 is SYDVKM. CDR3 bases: TGTGCCAGCATTCGGGGGGGCGCGGTCACTGAAGCTTTCTTT. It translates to CASIRGGAVTEAFF.

CDR3 nucleotides: TGTGCCAGCAGTGCCGGGACAGGGATAAGTCCTAGATATGGCTACACCTTC. This sequence encodes CASSAGTGISPRYGYTF. The rearrangement joins TRBV6-1 to TRBJ1-2; 9 positions agree with TRBD1. The length of the CDR3 is 17 residues. J was trimmed by 5 bases and V by 4 bases; bases with no gene match: 14. The germline V gene encodes CDR1 MNHNS and CDR2 SASEGT.

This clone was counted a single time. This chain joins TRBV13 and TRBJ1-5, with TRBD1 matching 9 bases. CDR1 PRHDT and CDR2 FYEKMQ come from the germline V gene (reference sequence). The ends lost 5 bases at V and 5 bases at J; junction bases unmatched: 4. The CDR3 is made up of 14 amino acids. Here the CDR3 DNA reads TGTGCCAGCAGCAGGACAGGGGACGATCAGCCCCAGCATTTT. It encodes CASSRTGDDQPQHF.

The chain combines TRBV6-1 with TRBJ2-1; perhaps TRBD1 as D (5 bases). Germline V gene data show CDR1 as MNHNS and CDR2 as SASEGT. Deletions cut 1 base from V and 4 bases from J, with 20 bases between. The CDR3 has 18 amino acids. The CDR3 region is CASSEGPGQRPHYNEQFF. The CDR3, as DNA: TGTGCCAGCAGTGAAGGGCCAGGACAAAGACCCCATTACAATGAGCAGTTCTTC.

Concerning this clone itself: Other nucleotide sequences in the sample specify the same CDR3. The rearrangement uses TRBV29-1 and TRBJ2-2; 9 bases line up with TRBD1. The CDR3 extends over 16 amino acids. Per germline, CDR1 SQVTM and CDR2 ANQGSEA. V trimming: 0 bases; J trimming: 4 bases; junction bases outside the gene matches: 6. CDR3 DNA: TGCAGCGTTGAAGACTGGGACAGGGACTCCACCGGGGAGCTGTTTTTT. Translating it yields CSVEDWDRDSTGELFF.

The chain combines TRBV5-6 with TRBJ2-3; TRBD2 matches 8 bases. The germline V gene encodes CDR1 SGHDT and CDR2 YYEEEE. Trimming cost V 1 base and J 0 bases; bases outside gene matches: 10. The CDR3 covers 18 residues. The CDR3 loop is CASSLPLFRGGSTDTQYF. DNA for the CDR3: TGTGCCAGCAGCTTGCCCCTCTTTCGGGGGGGCAGCACAGATACGCAGTATTTT.

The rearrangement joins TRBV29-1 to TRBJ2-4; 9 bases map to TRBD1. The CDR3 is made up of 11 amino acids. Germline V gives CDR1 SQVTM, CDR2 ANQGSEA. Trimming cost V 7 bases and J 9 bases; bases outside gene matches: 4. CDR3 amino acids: CSGGQGPIQYF. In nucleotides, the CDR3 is TGCAGCGGAGGACAGGGGCCCATTCAGTACTTC.

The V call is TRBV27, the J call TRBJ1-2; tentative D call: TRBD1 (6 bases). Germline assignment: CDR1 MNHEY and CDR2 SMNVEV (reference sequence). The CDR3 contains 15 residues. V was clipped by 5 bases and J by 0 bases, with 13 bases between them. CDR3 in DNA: TGTGCCAGCAGTACCCGACAGGAATCTAACTATGGCTACACCTTC. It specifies CASSTRQESNYGYTF.

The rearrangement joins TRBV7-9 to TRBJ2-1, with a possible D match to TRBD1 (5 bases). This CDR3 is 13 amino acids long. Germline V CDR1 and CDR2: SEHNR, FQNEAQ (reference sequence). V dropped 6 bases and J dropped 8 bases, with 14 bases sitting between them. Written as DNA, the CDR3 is TGTGCCAGCAGGTCCCAGGGTTTTGATGAGCAGTTCTTC. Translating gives CASRSQGFDEQFF.

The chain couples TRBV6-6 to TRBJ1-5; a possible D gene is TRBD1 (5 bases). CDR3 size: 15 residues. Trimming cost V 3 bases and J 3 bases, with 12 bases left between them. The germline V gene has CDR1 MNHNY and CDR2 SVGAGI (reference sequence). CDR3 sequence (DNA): TGTGCCAGCAGTTATCAGTCGACAGCCAATCAGCCCCAGCATTTT. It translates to CASSYQSTANQPQHF.

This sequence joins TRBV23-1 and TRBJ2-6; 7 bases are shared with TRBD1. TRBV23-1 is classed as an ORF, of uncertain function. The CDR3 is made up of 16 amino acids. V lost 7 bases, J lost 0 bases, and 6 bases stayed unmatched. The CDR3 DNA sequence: TGCGCCAGCAAGGGGACAGTAATCTCTGGGGCCAACGTCCTGACTTTC. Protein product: CASKGTVISGANVLTF.

CDR3 loop: CASKGQGSSPLHF. DNA of the CDR3: TGTGCCAGCAAAGGACAGGGGAGTTCACCCCTCCACTTT. The chain has TRBV6-1 and TRBJ1-6, with 9 bases aligning to TRBD1. The CDR3 is made up of 13 amino acids. Germline V gene sequence: CDR1 MNHNS, CDR2 SASEGT. Unmatched junction bases numbered 4, after V lost 7 bases and J lost 9 bases.

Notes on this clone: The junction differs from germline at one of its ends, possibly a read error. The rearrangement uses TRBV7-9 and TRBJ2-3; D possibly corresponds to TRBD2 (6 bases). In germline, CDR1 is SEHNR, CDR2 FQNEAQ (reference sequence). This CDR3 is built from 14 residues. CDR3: CASSLLDYTDTQYF. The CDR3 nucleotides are TGTGCTAGCAGCTTATTGGACTACACAGATACGCAGTATTTT.

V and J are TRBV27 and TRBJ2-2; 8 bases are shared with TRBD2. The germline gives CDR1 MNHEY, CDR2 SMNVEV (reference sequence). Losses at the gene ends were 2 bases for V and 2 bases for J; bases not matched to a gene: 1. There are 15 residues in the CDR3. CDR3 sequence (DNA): TGTGCCAGCAGTTTACGGGGGGGCAACACCGGGGAGCTGTTTTTT. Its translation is CASSLRGGNTGELFF.

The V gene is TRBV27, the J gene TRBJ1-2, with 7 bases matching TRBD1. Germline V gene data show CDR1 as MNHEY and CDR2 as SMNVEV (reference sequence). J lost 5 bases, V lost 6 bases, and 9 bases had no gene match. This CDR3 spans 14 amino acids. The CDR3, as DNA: TGTGCCAGCAGGAGAGGGACAGACCTTTATGGCTACACCTTC. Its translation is CASRRGTDLYGYTF.

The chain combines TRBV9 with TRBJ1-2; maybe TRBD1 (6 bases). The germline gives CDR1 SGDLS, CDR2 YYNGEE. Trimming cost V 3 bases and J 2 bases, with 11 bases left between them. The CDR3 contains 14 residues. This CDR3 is CASSARTENYGYTF. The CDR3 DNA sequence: TGTGCCAGCAGCGCCCGGACAGAAAACTATGGCTACACCTTC.

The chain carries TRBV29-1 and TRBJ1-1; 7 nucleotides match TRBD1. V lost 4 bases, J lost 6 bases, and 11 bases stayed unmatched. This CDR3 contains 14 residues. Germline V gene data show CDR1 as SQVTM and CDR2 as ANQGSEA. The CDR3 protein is CSVGQGLLRAEAFF. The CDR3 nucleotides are TGCAGCGTTGGACAGGGTCTTCTTCGCGCTGAAGCTTTCTTT.

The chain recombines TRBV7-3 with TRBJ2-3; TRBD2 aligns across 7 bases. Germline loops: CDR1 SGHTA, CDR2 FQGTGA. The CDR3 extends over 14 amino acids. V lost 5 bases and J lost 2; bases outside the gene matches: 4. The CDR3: CASSPGRVTDTQYF. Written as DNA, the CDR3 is TGTGCCAGCAGCCCGGGGAGGGTCACAGATACGCAGTATTTT.

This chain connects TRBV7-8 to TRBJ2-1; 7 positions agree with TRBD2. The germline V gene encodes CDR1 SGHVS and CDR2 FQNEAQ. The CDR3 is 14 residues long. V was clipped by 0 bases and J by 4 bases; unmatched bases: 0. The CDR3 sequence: CASSLAGGYNEQFF. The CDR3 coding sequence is TGTGCCAGCAGCTTAGCGGGGGGGTACAATGAGCAGTTCTTC.

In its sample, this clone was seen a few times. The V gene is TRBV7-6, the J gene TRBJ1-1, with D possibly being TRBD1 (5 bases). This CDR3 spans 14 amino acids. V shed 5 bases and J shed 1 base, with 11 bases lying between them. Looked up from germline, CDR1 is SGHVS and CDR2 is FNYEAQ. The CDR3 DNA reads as TGTGCCAGCAGCGGGGGGAGGGGGAACACTGAAGCTTTCTTT. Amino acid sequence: CASSGGRGNTEAFF.